The 26 T cell receptor beta chains listed next were all sequenced from one sample in a study of CD8+CD57+ T cells in acquired aplastic anemia. The authors sequenced patients whose flow cytometry had shown CD8+CD57+ cell expansion. Template material for TCR beta VDJ and CDR3 profiling consisted of genomic DNA. TCRdb reprocessed the reads with MiXCR, giving one entry per CDR3 protein. Altogether roughly 260,000 distinct CDR3 sequences are present, approximately 45% being singletons, with the ten largest covering roughly 8%. Sequencing was performed on sorted CD4+, CD8+, or CD8+CD57+ T cells (not recorded which) from PBMCs. Receptor source: a human donor with aplastic anemia.

V and J are TRBV7-6 and TRBJ2-2; D may be TRBD1 (6 bases). The V end was cut by 1 base, the J end by 7 bases, with 16 bases between. The CDR3 length is 16 residues. Germline CDR1 reads SGHVS; CDR2 reads FNYEAQ. The CDR3 is CASSLGSVGAVGELFF. CDR3 in DNA: TGTGCCAGCAGCTTAGGCAGTGTGGGGGCGGTCGGGGAGCTGTTTTTT.

About this clonotype: The junction departs from the called germline gene at one end, perhaps through a read error. The J gene is TRBJ2-7, the V gene TRBV10-3, with TRBD1 identical over 7 bases. The CDR3 loop spans 17 amino acids. CDR1 ENHRY and CDR2 SYGVKD come from the germline V gene. CDR3 nucleotide sequence: TGTGCCATCAGTGAGTCGACGGGACAGTCAAGCTCCTACGAGCAGTGCTTC. Translating gives CAISESTGQSSSYEQCF.

This clonotype was seen at least ten times. The V call is TRBV7-9, the J call TRBJ1-2, with D possibly matching TRBD1 (5 bases). CDR3 length equals 14 residues. Germline loops: CDR1 SEHNR, CDR2 FQNEAQ (reference sequence). Deletions cut 7 bases from V and 3 bases from J, with 15 bases between. CDR3 amino acids: CASTAGRDYYGYTF. The CDR3 DNA reads as TGTGCCAGCACGGCAGGGAGGGACTACTATGGCTACACCTTC.

Remarks on this clonotype: It may be a read error: a sequence one base away is much more abundant. The chain uses TRBV13 and TRBJ2-5; 9 bases fit TRBD1. CDR1 and CDR2 from the germline V gene are PRHDT and FYEKMQ (reference sequence). The CDR3 consists of 14 residues. The CDR3 sequence is CANSPTGGWETQYF. In DNA, the CDR3 is TGTGCCAACAGCCCCACAGGGGGCTGGGAGACCCAGTACTTC.

The chain carries TRBV15 and TRBJ2-3, with D unclear. This CDR3 has 14 amino acids. V shed 3 bases and J shed 0 bases, with 7 bases lying between them. In germline, CDR1 is LNHNV, CDR2 YYDKDF (reference sequence). CDR3 sequence: CATSSMSSTDTQYF. As DNA, the CDR3 is TGTGCCACCAGCAGTATGTCTAGCACAGATACGCAGTATTTT.

The J gene is TRBJ1-5, the V gene TRBV19; 8 bases are shared with TRBD1. The CDR3 has 15 amino acids. J gave up 3 bases and V 10 bases, and 11 bases lay outside the gene matches. Germline CDR1 reads LNHDA; CDR2 reads SQIVND (reference sequence). CDR3 sequence: CATSEVDRDNQPQHF. The CDR3 DNA sequence: TGTGCCACCTCCGAGGTGGACAGGGACAATCAGCCCCAGCATTTT.

The sample holds one count of this clonotype. CDR3 loop: CASSGTGGTGANVLTF. The CDR3 bases are TGTGCCAGCAGTGGGACAGGGGGGACTGGGGCCAACGTCCTGACTTTC. V usage is TRBV25-1 and J usage is TRBJ2-6, with TRBD1 matching 10 bases. CDR3 length: 16 residues. The V segment lost 4 bases and the J segment 2 bases; nucleotides outside the gene matches: 2. Germline V gene data show CDR1 as MGHDK and CDR2 as SYGVNS.

This clonotype has ten or more counts. The J gene is TRBJ2-7, the V gene TRBV30; D is ambiguous. The CDR3 loop spans 12 amino acids. The germline V gene has CDR1 GTSNPN and CDR2 SVGIG (reference sequence). V was pared by 4 bases and J by 0 bases, with 7 bases between. This CDR3 is CAWTDNSYEQYF. CDR3 nucleotide sequence: TGTGCCTGGACAGATAACTCCTACGAGCAGTACTTC.

Concerning this clonotype: Its ends do not fully match the called genes, so a read error is possible. The rearrangement joins TRBV10-3 to TRBJ1-2; D gene uncertain. This CDR3 contains 14 residues. Germline V lookup: CDR1 ENHRY, CDR2 SYGVKD. The DNA of the CDR3 is TGTGCCAGCACCAGCGGACGGAAGAACTATGGCTACGCCTTC. Residues: CASTSGRKNYGYAF.

This clonotype came up a few times. This sequence joins TRBV20-1 and TRBJ2-5; D gene uncertain. Trimming left V 0 bases short and J 0 bases short, with 11 bases between. CDR3 length equals 15 residues. Germline CDR1 DFQATT, CDR2 SNEGSKA (reference sequence). CDR3: CSARDAASYQETQYF. The CDR3 DNA reads as TGCAGTGCTAGAGATGCGGCCAGCTACCAAGAGACCCAGTACTTC.

Only a few counts were recorded for this clonotype. A much larger clone sits a single nucleotide away, making a read error possible. This rearrangement joins TRBV7-9 to TRBJ1-1; TRBD1 is a possible D gene (6 bases). The length of the CDR3 is 15 residues. Germline V gene lookup returns CDR1 SEHNR and CDR2 FQNEAQ (reference sequence). This CDR3 is CAGSGGRGRYTEAFF. DNA for the CDR3: TGTGCCGGCAGCGGAGGCAGGGGTCGGTACACTGAAGCTTTCTTT.

This clonotype showed up many times. This CDR3 reads CSVEIPGASYEQYF. CDR3 DNA: TGCAGCGTTGAGATCCCAGGGGCCAGCTACGAGCAGTACTTC. The genes are TRBV29-1 and TRBJ2-7; D may be TRBD1 (6 bases). Germline lookup yields CDR1 SQVTM and CDR2 ANQGSEA. Deletions cut 3 bases from V and 3 bases from J, with 15 bases between. The CDR3 contains 14 residues.

This clonotype was seen a handful of times. V usage is TRBV7-9 and J usage is TRBJ1-1; 7 nucleotides agree with TRBD1. The V segment lost 9 bases and the J segment 0 bases; nucleotides outside the gene matches: 16. The CDR3 runs 17 residues. Germline V gene lookup returns CDR1 SEHNR and CDR2 FQNEAQ (reference sequence). The CDR3 spells CASSASSGQSMNTEAFF. The CDR3 DNA sequence: TGTGCCAGTAGTGCCTCCTCGGGACAGTCGATGAACACTGAAGCTTTCTTT.

The gene calls are TRBV7-9 and TRBJ1-2; 9 bases are shared with TRBD1. V shed 6 bases and J 6 bases; nucleotides not matched to a gene: 8. Germline loops: CDR1 SEHNR, CDR2 FQNEAQ (reference sequence). The CDR3 sequence is 14 residues long. CDR3 protein: CASSYSNRGHGYTF. DNA of the CDR3: TGTGCCAGCAGTTACTCGAACAGGGGGCATGGCTACACCTTC.

J is TRBJ1-6 and V is TRBV14, with a possible D match to TRBD1 (5 bases). The CDR3 has 15 amino acids. V lost 0 bases to trimming and J lost 10 bases, with 13 bases between them. Germline V gene lookup returns CDR1 SGHDN and CDR2 FVKESK. Here the CDR3 reads CASSQEVRGRSPLHF. CDR3 nucleotides: TGTGCCAGCAGCCAAGAAGTACGGGGCCGATCACCCCTCCACTTT.

This clonotype was counted between two and nine times. One end of the junction does not line up with germline, which may come from a read error. V usage is TRBV30 and J usage is TRBJ1-2; D is ambiguous. The CDR3 runs 15 residues. Germline V gene data show CDR1 as GTSNPN and CDR2 as SVGIG (reference sequence). The CDR3 DNA is TGTGCCCGGAGTGTAAGAGATTCTGGGGTATATGGCTACACCTTC. It codes for CARSVRDSGVYGYTF.

A single count supports this clonotype. V is TRBV25-1 and J is TRBJ1-1; tentatively, D is TRBD1 (5 bases). V was trimmed by 4 bases and J by 6 bases, leaving 9 bases between them. Germline CDR1 reads MGHDK; CDR2 reads SYGVNS. The length of the CDR3 is 12 residues. The DNA for the CDR3 is TGTGCCAGCAGTGTCGGGACCTCTGAAGCTTTCTTT. It is translated as CASSVGTSEAFF.

This clonotype was seen many times. V and J are TRBV7-8 and TRBJ1-1; weak D call: TRBD1 (5 bases). Between the trimmed V and J ends, which lost 2 bases and 4 bases, there was a span of 20 bases. The CDR3 has 17 residues. Germline-derived CDR1 and CDR2 are SGHVS and FQNEAQ. The CDR3, as DNA: TGTGCCAGCAGCTTACCCCAGAGTAGGGCTGGGGGCACTGAAGCTTTCTTT. Its protein product is CASSLPQSRAGGTEAFF.

The V call is TRBV5-1, the J call TRBJ2-7, with TRBD1 matching over 9 bases. The length of the CDR3 is 16 residues. The V gene end was trimmed by 3 bases and the J gene end by 3 bases; junction bases not matched to a gene: 10. Germline V gene lookup returns CDR1 SGHRS and CDR2 YFSETQ. CDR3 in DNA: TGCGCCAGCAGCTGGGCCTCGGGGACAGGGAACTACGAGCAGTACTTC. Its translation is CASSWASGTGNYEQYF.

This clonotype has a count of ten or more. The V call is TRBV20-1, the J call TRBJ1-4; tentatively, D is TRBD1 (6 bases). This CDR3 has 14 residues. Germline CDR1 DFQATT, CDR2 SNEGSKA (reference sequence). Between the trimmed V and J ends, which lost 5 bases and 8 bases, there was a span of 18 bases. Here the CDR3 reads CSALGQTYGEKLFF. In DNA form, the CDR3 reads TGCAGTGCTCTAGGACAGACCTACGGGGAAAAACTGTTTTTT.

This clonotype was found many times. The V and J genes are TRBV13 and TRBJ2-1, with D possibly matching TRBD2 (6 bases). V was shortened by 1 base and J by 5 bases, with 15 bases between the two germline ends. The CDR3 sequence is 16 residues long. Germline V gene lookup returns CDR1 PRHDT and CDR2 FYEKMQ (reference sequence). The CDR3 region is CASSLVSSGGNNEQFF. The CDR3 DNA reads as TGTGCCAGCAGCTTAGTTTCCAGCGGAGGGAACAATGAGCAGTTCTTC.

This clonotype has at least ten counts. The rearrangement uses TRBV5-4 and TRBJ2-1; 9 bases are a match to TRBD1. J was trimmed by 0 bases and V by 4 bases; bases with no gene match: 8. CDR3 length equals 17 residues. CDR1 and CDR2 (germline): SGHNT, YYREEE (reference sequence). CDR3 residues: CASSRTGVSLSYNEQFF. Here the CDR3 DNA reads TGTGCCAGCAGCAGGACAGGGGTTAGTCTCTCCTACAATGAGCAGTTCTTC. The variable domain in full, completed from reference TRBV5-4 and TRBJ2-1, reads ETGVTQSPTHLIKTRGQQVTLRCSSQSGHNTVSWYQQALGQGPQFIFQYYREEENGRGNFPPRFSGLQFPNYSSELNVNALELDDSALYLCASSRTGVSLSYNEQFFGPGTRLTVL.

This clonotype was picked up one time. In this CDR3 the conserved last residue, phenylalanine or tryptophan, is missing, so a read error is likely. The limits of the CDR3 on the DNA are not certain, so only TCRdb's listed CDR3 is given. This chain uses TRBV24-1 with TRBJ2-3; the DNA was not used to check the table's D call, TRBD1. The CDR3 numbers 14 amino acids, ends counted. The V gene's germline CDR1 is KGHDR and CDR2 SFDVKD. This CDR3 is CAKAGRGQHRYAVV.

This clonotype showed up many times. V is TRBV4-1 and J is TRBJ2-7; D remains ambiguous. Trimming removed 2 bases at V and 0 bases at J, with 11 bases between. The germline V gene has CDR1 MGHRA and CDR2 YSYEKL. CDR3 length: 15 amino acids. CDR3 DNA sequence: TGCGCCAGCAGCCAACTGGGGTCTAGCTCCTACGAGCAGTACTTC. It specifies CASSQLGSSSYEQYF.

J is TRBJ2-1 and V is TRBV11-1; D is possibly TRBD2 (7 bases). Germline V lookup: CDR1 SGHAT, CDR2 FQDESV (reference sequence). The CDR3 runs 16 residues. Trimming removed 1 base from V and 2 bases from J, with 12 bases in between. The CDR3: CASSLEGGLPYNEQFF. The CDR3 DNA follows: TGTGCCAGCAGCTTAGAGGGGGGGCTCCCCTACAATGAGCAGTTCTTC.

In its sample, this clonotype was seen many times. This chain uses TRBV7-9 with TRBJ2-7, with 7 bases aligning to TRBD1. The CDR3 has 14 amino acids. After removal of 5 bases from V and 9 bases from J, the junction contained 13 bases not matched to a gene. Germline assignment: CDR1 SEHNR and CDR2 FQNEAQ (reference sequence). DNA for the CDR3: TGTGCCAGCAGCCCCGGGACAGAAACAGAAGGGCAGTACTTC. It yields the protein CASSPGTETEGQYF.